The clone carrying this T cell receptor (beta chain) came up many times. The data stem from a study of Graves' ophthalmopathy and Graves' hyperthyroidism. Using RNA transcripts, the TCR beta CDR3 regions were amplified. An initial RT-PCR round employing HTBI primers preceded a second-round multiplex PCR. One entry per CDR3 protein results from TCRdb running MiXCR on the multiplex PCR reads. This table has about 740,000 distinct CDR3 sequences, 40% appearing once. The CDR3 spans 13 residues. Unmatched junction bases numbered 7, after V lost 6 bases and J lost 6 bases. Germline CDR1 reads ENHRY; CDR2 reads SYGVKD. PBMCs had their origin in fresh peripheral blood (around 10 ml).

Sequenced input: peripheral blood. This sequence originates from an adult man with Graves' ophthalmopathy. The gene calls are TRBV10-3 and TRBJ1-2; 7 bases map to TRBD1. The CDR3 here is CAISGQEEDGYTF. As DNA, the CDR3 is TGTGCCATCAGCGGACAGGAGGAGGATGGCTACACCTTC.